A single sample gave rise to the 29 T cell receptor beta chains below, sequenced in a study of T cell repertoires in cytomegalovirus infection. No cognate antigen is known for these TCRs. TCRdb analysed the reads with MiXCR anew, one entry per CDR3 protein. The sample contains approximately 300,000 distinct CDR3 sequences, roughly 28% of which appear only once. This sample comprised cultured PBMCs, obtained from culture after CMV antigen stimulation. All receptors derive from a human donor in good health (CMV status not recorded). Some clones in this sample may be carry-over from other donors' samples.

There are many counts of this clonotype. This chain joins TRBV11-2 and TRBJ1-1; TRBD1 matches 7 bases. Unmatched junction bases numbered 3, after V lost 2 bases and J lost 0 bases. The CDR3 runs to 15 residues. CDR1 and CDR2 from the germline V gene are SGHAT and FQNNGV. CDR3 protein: CASSLSGTVNTEAFF. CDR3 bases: TGTGCCAGCAGCTTATCCGGGACAGTGAACACTGAAGCTTTCTTT.

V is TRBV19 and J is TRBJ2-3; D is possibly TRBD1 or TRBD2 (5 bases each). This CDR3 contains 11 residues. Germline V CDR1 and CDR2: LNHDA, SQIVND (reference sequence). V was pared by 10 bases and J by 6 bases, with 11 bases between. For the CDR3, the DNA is TGTGCCATCGGGGCGATGGATACGCAGTATTTT. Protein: CAIGAMDTQYF.

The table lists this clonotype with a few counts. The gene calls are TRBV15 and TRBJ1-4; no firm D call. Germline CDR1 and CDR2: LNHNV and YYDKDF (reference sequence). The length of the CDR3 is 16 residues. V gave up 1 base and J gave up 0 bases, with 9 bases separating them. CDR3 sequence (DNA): TGTGCCACCAGCAGAGGTGCCGTTGCAACTAATGAAAAACTGTTTTTT. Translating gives CATSRGAVATNEKLFF.

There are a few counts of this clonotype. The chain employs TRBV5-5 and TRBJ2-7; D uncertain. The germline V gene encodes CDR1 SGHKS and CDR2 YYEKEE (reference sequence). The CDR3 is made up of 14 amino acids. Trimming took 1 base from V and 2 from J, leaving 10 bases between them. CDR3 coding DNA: TGTGCCAGCAGCTTGCGGTTCGCAACCTACGAGCAGTACTTC. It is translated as CASSLRFATYEQYF.

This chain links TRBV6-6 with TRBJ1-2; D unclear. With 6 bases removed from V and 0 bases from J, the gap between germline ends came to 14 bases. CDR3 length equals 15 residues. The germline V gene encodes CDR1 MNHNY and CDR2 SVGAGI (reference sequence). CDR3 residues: CASSQVGVANYGYTF. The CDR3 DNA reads TGTGCCAGCAGCCAGGTCGGGGTCGCTAACTATGGCTACACCTTC.

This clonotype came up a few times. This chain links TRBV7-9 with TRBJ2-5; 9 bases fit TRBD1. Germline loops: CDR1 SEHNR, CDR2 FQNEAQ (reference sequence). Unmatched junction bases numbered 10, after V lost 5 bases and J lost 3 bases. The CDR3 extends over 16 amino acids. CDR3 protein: CASSILRTGAEETQYF. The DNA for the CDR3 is TGTGCCAGCAGCATCCTCCGGACAGGGGCTGAAGAGACCCAGTACTTC. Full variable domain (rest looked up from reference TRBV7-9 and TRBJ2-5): DTGVSQNPRHKITKRGQNVTFRCDPISEHNRLYWYRQTLGQGPEFLTYFQNEAQLEKSRLLSDRFSAERPKGSFSTLEIQRTEQGDSAMYLCASSILRTGAEETQYFGPGTRLLVL.

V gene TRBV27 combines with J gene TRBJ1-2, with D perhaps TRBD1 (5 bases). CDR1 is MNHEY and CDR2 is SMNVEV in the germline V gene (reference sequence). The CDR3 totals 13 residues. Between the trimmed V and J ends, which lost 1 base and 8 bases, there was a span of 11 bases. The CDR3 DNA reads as TGTGCCAGCAGTTTATTGGGGACGGGAGGCTACACCTTC. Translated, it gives CASSLLGTGGYTF.

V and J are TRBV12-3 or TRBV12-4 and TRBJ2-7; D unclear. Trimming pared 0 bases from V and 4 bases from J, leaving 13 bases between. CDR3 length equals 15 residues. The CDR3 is CASSLAALPSYEQYF. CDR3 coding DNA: TGTGCCAGCAGTTTAGCGGCACTACCCTCGTACGAGCAGTACTTC.

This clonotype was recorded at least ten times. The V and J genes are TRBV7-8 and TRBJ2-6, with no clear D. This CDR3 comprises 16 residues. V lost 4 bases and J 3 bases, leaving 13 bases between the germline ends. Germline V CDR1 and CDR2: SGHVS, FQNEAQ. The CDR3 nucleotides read TGTGCCAGCAGCTCCGAACGTGGGCTTGGGGCCAACGTCCTGACTTTC. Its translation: CASSSERGLGANVLTF.

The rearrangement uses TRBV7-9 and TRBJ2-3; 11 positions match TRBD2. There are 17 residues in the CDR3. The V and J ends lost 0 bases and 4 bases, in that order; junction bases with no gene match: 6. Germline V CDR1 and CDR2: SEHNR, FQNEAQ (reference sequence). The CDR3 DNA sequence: TGTGCCAGCAGCTTAGCTCTAGCGGGGGGCCGAGCAGATACGCAGTATTTT. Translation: CASSLALAGGRADTQYF.

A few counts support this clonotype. The CDR3 spells CASSLEGIPYGYTF. DNA of the CDR3: TGTGCCAGCAGCTTAGAGGGCATCCCCTATGGCTACACCTTC. The rearrangement joins TRBV11-2 to TRBJ1-2; D uncertain. The CDR3 sequence is 14 residues long. Trimming cost V 0 bases and J 4 bases, with 9 bases left between them. Germline CDR1 and CDR2: SGHAT and FQNNGV.

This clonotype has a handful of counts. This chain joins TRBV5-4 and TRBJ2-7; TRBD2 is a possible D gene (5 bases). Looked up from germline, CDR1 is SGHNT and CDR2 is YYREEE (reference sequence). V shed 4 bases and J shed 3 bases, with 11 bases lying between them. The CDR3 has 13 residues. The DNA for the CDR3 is TGTGCCAGCAGCGACGGGGTCGGCTACGAGCAGTACTTC. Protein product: CASSDGVGYEQYF.

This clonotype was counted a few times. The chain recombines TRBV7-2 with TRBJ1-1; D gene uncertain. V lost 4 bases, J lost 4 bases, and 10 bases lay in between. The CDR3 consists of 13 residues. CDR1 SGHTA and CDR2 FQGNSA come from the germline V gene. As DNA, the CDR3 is TGTGCCAGCAGCTCTATGCGATTCACTGAAGCTTTCTTT. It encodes CASSSMRFTEAFF.

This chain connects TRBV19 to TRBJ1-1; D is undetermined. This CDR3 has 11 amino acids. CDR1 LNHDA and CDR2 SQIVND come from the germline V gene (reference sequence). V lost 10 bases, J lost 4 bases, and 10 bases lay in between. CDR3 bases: TGTGCCACGCAAACAGTCACTGAAGCTTTCTTT. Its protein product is CATQTVTEAFF. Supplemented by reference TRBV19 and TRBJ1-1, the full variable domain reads DGGITQSPKYLFRKEGQNVTLSCEQNLNHDAMYWYRQDPGQGLRLIYYSQIVNDFQKGDIAEGYSVSREKKESFPLTVTSAQKNPTAFYLCATQTVTEAFFGQGTRLTVV.

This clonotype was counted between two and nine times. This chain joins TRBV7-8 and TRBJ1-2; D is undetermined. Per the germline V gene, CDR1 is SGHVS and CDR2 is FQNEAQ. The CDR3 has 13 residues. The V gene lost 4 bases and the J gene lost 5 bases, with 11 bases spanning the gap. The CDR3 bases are TGTGCCAGCAGCTCTGGCAGGCGTTATGGCTACACCTTC. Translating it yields CASSSGRRYGYTF.

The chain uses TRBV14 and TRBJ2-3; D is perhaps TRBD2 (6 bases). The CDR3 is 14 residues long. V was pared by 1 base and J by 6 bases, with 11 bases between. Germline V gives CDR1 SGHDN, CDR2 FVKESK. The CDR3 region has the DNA TGTGCCAGCAGCCAAGTTGGCGGGACGGATACGCAGTATTTT. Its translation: CASSQVGGTDTQYF. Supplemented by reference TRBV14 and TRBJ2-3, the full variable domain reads EAGVTQFPSHSVIEKGQTVTLRCDPISGHDNLYWYRRVMGKEIKFLLHFVKESKQDESGMPNNRFLAERTGGTYSTLKVQPAELEDSGVYFCASSQVGGTDTQYFGPGTRLTVL.

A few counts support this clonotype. In DNA form, the CDR3 reads TGCGCCAGCAGCTTGGCCGGGACAGGGTCGCATGAGCAGTTCTTC. Protein product: CASSLAGTGSHEQFF. The chain couples TRBV5-1 to TRBJ2-1; TRBD1 aligns across 9 bases. CDR3 length: 15 amino acids. The J segment lost 8 bases and the V segment lost 0 bases, leaving 6 bases of the junction unmatched. Germline-derived CDR1 and CDR2 are SGHRS and YFSETQ.

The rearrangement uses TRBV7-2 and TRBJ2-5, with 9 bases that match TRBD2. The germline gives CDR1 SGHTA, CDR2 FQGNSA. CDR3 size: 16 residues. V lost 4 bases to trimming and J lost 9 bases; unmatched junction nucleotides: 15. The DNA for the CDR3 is TGTGCCAGCAGCTGGGGGGGTGGCGGGGGGGCGGGGGCCCAGTACTTC. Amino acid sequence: CASSWGGGGGAGAQYF.

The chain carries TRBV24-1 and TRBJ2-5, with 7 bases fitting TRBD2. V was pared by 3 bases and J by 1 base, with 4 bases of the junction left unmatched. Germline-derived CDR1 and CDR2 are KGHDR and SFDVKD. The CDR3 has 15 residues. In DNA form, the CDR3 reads TGTGCCACCAGTGATCCTAGCGGAGGCCAAGAGACCCAGTACTTC. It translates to CATSDPSGGQETQYF.

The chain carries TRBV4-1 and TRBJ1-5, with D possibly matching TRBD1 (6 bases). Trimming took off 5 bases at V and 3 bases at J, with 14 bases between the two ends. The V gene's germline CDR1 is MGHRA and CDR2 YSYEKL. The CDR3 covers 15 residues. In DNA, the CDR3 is TGCGCCAGCAGCTCCGGGACATCCGTCAATCAGCCCCAGCATTTT. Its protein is CASSSGTSVNQPQHF.

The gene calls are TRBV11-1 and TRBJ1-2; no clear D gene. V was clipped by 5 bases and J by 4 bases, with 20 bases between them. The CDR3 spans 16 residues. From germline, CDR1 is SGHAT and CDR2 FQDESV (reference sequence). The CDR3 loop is CASSPSILPRPYGYTF. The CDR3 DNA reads TGTGCCAGCAGCCCGTCAATCCTCCCCAGACCCTATGGCTACACCTTC.

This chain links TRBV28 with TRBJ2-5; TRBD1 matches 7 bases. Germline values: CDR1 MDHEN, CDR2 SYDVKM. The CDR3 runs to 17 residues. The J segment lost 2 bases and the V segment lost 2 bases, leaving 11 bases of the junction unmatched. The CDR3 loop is CASSLRTMDRLQETQYF. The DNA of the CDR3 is TGTGCCAGCAGTTTACGTACAATGGACAGGCTACAAGAGACCCAGTACTTC.

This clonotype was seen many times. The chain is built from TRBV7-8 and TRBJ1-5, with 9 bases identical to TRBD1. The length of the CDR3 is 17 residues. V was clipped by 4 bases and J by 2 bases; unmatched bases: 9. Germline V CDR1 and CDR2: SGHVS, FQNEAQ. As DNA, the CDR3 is TGTGCCAGCAGCTCCCCCCCTTACAGGGGGCGCAATCAGCCCCAGCATTTT. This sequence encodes CASSSPPYRGRNQPQHF.

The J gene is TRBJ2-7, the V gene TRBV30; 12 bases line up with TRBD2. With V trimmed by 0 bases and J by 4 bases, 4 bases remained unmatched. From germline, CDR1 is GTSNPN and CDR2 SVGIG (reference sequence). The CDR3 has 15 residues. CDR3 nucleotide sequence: TGTGCCTGGAGTGTAGGACTAGCGGGACATTACGAGCAGTACTTC. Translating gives CAWSVGLAGHYEQYF.

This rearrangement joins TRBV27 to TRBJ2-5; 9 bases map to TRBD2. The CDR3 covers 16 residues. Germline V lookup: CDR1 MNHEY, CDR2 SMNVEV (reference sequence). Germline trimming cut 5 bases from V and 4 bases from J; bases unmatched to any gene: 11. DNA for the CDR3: TGTGCCAGCAGTCCCATTAGCGGGAGCGGCGGAGAGACCCAGTACTTC. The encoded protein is CASSPISGSGGETQYF.

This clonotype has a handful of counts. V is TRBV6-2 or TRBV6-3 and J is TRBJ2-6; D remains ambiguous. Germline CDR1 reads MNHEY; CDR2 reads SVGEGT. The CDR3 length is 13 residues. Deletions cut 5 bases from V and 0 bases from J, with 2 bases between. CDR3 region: CASSASGANVLTF. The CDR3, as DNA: TGTGCCAGCAGTGCCTCTGGGGCCAACGTCCTGACTTTC.

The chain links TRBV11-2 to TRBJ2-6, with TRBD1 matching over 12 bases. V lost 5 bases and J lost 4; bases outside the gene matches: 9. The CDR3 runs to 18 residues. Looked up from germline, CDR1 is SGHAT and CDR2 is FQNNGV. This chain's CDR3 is CASSPGGTGGAGANVLTF. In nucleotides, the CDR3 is TGTGCCAGCAGCCCGGGGGGGACAGGGGGCGCCGGGGCCAACGTCCTGACTTTC.

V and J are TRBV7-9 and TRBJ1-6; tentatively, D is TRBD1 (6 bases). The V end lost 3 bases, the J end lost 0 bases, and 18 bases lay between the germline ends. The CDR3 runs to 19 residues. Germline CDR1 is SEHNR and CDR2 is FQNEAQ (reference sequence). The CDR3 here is CASSLGRITGHSYNSPLHF. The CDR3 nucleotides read TGTGCCAGCAGCTTGGGGCGAATTACGGGACACTCCTATAATTCACCCCTCCACTTT.

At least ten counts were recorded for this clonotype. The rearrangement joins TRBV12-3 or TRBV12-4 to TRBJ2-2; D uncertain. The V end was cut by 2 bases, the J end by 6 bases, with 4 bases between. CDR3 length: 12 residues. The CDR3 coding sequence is TGTGCCAGCAGTTTAATCCCCGGGGAGCTGTTTTTT. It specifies CASSLIPGELFF.